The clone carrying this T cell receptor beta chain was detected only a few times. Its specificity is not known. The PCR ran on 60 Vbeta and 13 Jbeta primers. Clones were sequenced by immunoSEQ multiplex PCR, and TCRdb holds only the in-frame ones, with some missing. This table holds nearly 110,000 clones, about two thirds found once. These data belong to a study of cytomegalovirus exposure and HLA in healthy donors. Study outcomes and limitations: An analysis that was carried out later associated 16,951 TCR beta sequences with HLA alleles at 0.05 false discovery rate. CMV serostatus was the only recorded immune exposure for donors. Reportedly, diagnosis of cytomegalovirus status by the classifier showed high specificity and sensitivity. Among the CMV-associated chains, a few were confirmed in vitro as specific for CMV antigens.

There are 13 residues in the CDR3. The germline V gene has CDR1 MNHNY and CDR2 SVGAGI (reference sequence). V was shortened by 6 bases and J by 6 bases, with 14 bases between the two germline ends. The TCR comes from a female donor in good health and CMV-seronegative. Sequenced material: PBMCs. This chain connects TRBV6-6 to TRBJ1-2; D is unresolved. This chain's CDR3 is CASSPPRSDGYTF. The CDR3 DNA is TGTGCCAGCAGCCCGCCCCGCTCAGATGGCTACACCTTC.